The present T cell receptor (beta chain) was sequenced within a study of CD8+ T cells in alopecia areata. Study-level background: The study gave treated patients oral tofacitinib at 5 to 10 mg twice daily. Overall study findings and caveats: Many expanded lesional clones persisted in scalp and blood during tofacitinib treatment. Sequencing of scalp tissue also captures the resident alphabeta T cells of normal skin.

RNA extraction and reverse transcription yielded cDNA as sequencing template. The repertoire was sequenced with immunoSEQ multiplex PCR; TCRdb's copy has only in-frame clones and lacks some. This table holds some 200,000 clones, roughly 64% found once. Of note for this clone: Its antigen is unknown.

The sample's treatment: oral pan-JAK inhibitor, 5-10 mg twice daily. The CDR3 runs to 16 residues. Germline V gene lookup returns CDR1 MGHDK and CDR2 SYGVNS. Trimming at V came to 2 bases and at J to 5 bases, leaving 12 bases not matched to a gene. This TCR came from a human donor with alopecia areata. The sample was CD8+ T cells sorted from blood, taken at week 24, from a patient treated with tofacitinib. The chain carries TRBV25-1 and TRBJ2-7, with TRBD1 matching 7 bases. CDR3 protein: CASSELGFDRENEQYF. Here the CDR3 DNA reads TGTGCCAGCAGTGAACTAGGTTTTGACAGGGAAAACGAGCAGTACTTC.